The source of this T cell receptor (beta chain) is a study of T cell responses to AZD1222 COVID-19 vaccine. CDR1 SQVTM and CDR2 ANQGSEA come from the germline V gene. The CDR3 is 15 amino acids. V lost 3 bases to trimming and J lost 6 bases; unmatched junction nucleotides: 7. TCRdb's copy holds only in-frame clones and misses some; the assay was immunoSEQ multiplex PCR. Seen here are fewer than 85,000 clones, roughly nine tenths observed once, and the top ten hold under 5%. The receptor was isolated from an adult in good health. The rearrangement links TRBV29-1 to TRBJ2-4; TRBD2 agrees at 11 bases. The sequencing used peripheral blood, collected on day 0 of AZD1222 vaccination. CDR3 coding DNA: TGCAGCGTTGAGGACGGGACTAGCGGAGGAAACATTCAGTACTTC. Protein product: CSVEDGTSGGNIQYF.